This TCR beta chain was found in a study of vaccination effects on CD4 cells after COVID-19. Study-wide context: Subjects were given two BNT162b2 or mRNA-1273 vaccine doses.

The protocol was immunoSEQ multiplex PCR, while the TCRdb copy is restricted to in-frame clones and leaves out a portion. The sample contains around 36,000 clones, roughly 70% of which appear only once. The ends lost 5 bases at V and 2 bases at J; junction bases unmatched: 7. Germline-derived CDR1 and CDR2 are SGHTA and FQGNSA. The CDR3 is 15 amino acids. This clone was counted once. The antigen is not known. Pools of viral peptides were used by the ViraFEST assay to expand antigen-specific CD4+ T cells ahead of sequencing. At the end of around eleven days of culture, CD4+ T cells were isolated. Prior SARS-CoV-2 infection was absent in the vaccine recipients, as shown by negative nucleocapsid antibodies. Both day 3 and day 7 saw half the medium replaced with IL-2 medium.

The sample consisted of CD4+ T cells from PBMCs cultured with SARS-CoV-2 spike peptides, taken before COVID-19 vaccination. V gene TRBV7-2 combines with J gene TRBJ2-7; TRBD1 aligns across 9 bases. This receptor was taken from a human donor who received a COVID-19 vaccine. The chain's CDR3 is CASSGWDRDTYEQYF. DNA for the CDR3: TGTGCCAGCAGCGGCTGGGACAGGGATACCTACGAGCAGTACTTC. Together with reference TRBV7-2 and TRBJ2-7, the CDR3 gives the full variable domain: GAGVSQSPSNKVTEKGKDVELRCDPISGHTALYWYRQSLGQGLEFLIYFQGNSAPDKSGLPSDRFSAERTGGSVSTLTIQRTQQEDSAVYLCASSGWDRDTYEQYFGPGTRLTVT.